The sequence of this TCR beta chain was determined in a study of cytomegalovirus exposure and HLA in healthy donors. Notes on the study in general: With later analysis, a missense DCLRE1C variant became linked to TCR beta V- and J-gene trimming. It was 164 TCR beta chains that were listed as cytomegalovirus-associated. TCR beta sequences reportedly predicted most subjects' HLA-A and HLA-B alleles accurately. TCR association rates varied by HLA locus in a later analysis, with DRB1 highest and HLA-C lowest.

Notes on this clone: As yet, its antigen is unknown.

The study ran its PCR with 60 Vbeta and 13 Jbeta primers. Clones were sequenced by immunoSEQ multiplex PCR, and TCRdb holds only the in-frame ones, with some missing. This sample has 120,000 to 150,000 clones; 70% to 75% occur once, and the top ten carry around 1.6%. V lost 4 bases, J lost 5 bases, and 4 bases stayed unmatched. CDR3 length: 14 amino acids. Germline assignment: CDR1 GTSNPN and CDR2 SVGIG (reference sequence). The chain links TRBV30 to TRBJ1-4; 10 positions agree with TRBD1. The receptor's source is a woman younger than 45 in good health and CMV-seronegative. The specimen sequenced was PBMCs. CDR3: CAWKLGQGNEKLFF. CDR3 nucleotide sequence: TGTGCCTGGAAGCTGGGACAGGGGAATGAAAAACTGTTTTTT.